This entry lists 26 T cell receptor beta chains sequenced from one sample in a study of T cell repertoires in cytomegalovirus infection. MiXCR, run by TCRdb on the reads, gives a single entry per CDR3 protein. The sample lists a few hundred thousand distinct CDR3 sequences, roughly 25% occurring once. For these TCRs, the target antigens are not known. The sequencing here drew on cultured PBMCs, taken from culture after CMV antigen stimulation. The receptors originated from a human donor in good health (CMV status not recorded). Some clones in this sample may be carry-over from other donors' samples.

This clonotype has a handful of counts. This chain connects TRBV9 to TRBJ1-1, with 9 bases identical to TRBD1. CDR3 size: 14 residues. V lost 2 bases to trimming and J lost 1 base; unmatched junction nucleotides: 0. Looked up from germline, CDR1 is SGDLS and CDR2 is YYNGEE. The DNA of the CDR3 is TGTGCCAGCAGCGTGACAGGGGGGAACACTGAAGCTTTCTTT. Protein product: CASSVTGGNTEAFF.

V usage is TRBV28 and J usage is TRBJ1-2; TRBD1 might be the D (5 bases). The CDR3 spans 14 residues. Germline values: CDR1 MDHEN, CDR2 SYDVKM. With 2 bases removed from V and 4 bases from J, the gap between germline ends came to 11 bases. The CDR3 DNA reads as TGTGCCAGCAGTTTAACAGGTCGTGGCTATGGCTACACCTTC. Translation gives CASSLTGRGYGYTF.

The chain employs TRBV10-3 and TRBJ1-1; no firm D call. The CDR3 extends over 13 amino acids. Trimming removed 0 bases from V and 6 bases from J, with 8 bases in between. Germline CDR1 and CDR2: ENHRY and SYGVKD. CDR3 in amino acids: CAISESRASEAFF. The CDR3 bases are TGTGCCATCAGTGAGTCGAGGGCCTCTGAAGCTTTCTTT.

This clonotype turned up a few times. V and J are TRBV19 and TRBJ1-2; 8 positions agree with TRBD1. CDR1 and CDR2 from the germline V gene are LNHDA and SQIVND (reference sequence). This CDR3 comprises 14 residues. J was trimmed by 3 bases and V by 6 bases; bases with no gene match: 6. DNA for the CDR3: TGTGCCAGTAGAGGGACAGGATTGCACTATGGCTACACCTTC. Its protein is CASRGTGLHYGYTF.

This clonotype was counted only a few times. The rearrangement joins TRBV7-2 to TRBJ2-1; TRBD1 is a possible D gene (5 bases). Germline CDR1 is SGHTA and CDR2 is FQGNSA. The CDR3 runs to 15 residues. Trimming took 2 bases from V and 8 from J, leaving 16 bases between them. CDR3 DNA sequence: TGTGCCAGCAGCTTATCCGGACGTAGGGGTGATGAGCAGTTCTTC. Translating gives CASSLSGRRGDEQFF.

The chain employs TRBV6-2 or TRBV6-3 and TRBJ2-5; 8 positions match TRBD2. The length of the CDR3 is 16 residues. From germline, CDR1 is MNHEY and CDR2 SVGEGT. V shed 7 bases, J shed 5 bases, and the junction held 15 bases outside the gene matches. The CDR3 sequence: CASTETGTSFRETQYF. Written as DNA, the CDR3 is TGTGCCAGCACAGAAACCGGGACTAGTTTTCGGGAGACCCAGTACTTC.

This chain links TRBV10-3 with TRBJ1-2; D is ambiguous. From germline, CDR1 is ENHRY and CDR2 SYGVKD. This CDR3 has 16 residues. Deletions cut 4 bases from V and 12 bases from J, with 27 bases between. The chain's CDR3 is CAISGGEVTARLGDTF. For the CDR3, the DNA is TGTGCCATCAGTGGGGGAGAGGTAACAGCTCGCCTTGGGGACACCTTC.

The chain employs TRBV7-2 and TRBJ1-1; a weak D match, TRBD1 (5 bases). This CDR3 is 15 amino acids long. Germline V gives CDR1 SGHTA, CDR2 FQGNSA. Trimming took off 6 bases at V and 1 base at J, with 15 bases between the two ends. CDR3 DNA: TGTGCCAGCAGACCTCAAGGGACGCAGAACACTGAAGCTTTCTTT. It is translated as CASRPQGTQNTEAFF.

This chain connects TRBV7-3 to TRBJ2-5; D might be TRBD1 (5 bases). Germline values: CDR1 SGHTA, CDR2 FQGTGA. V lost 1 base to trimming and J lost 4 bases, with 16 bases between them. The CDR3 length is 16 residues. DNA for the CDR3: TGTGCCAGCAGCTTAAAGTCGGCAGGGTTAGGAGAGACCCAGTACTTC. Translation: CASSLKSAGLGETQYF.

A few counts support this clonotype. This sequence joins TRBV12-3 or TRBV12-4 and TRBJ2-1; possibly TRBD1 or TRBD2 for D (6 bases each). The germline V and J ends were trimmed by 1 base and 1 base, with 11 bases remaining between them. This CDR3 is 16 amino acids long. The CDR3 DNA sequence: TGTGCCAGCAGTTTAGGGGGGGCAAGGTCCTACAATGAGCAGTTCTTC. Protein: CASSLGGARSYNEQFF.

Many counts were recorded for this clonotype. The V call is TRBV24-1, the J call TRBJ2-5, with 8 bases fitting TRBD2. Germline V gene lookup returns CDR1 KGHDR and CDR2 SFDVKD. The CDR3 is made up of 19 amino acids. Trimming removed 2 bases from V and 0 bases from J; junction bases left unmatched: 13. CDR3 in DNA: TGTGCCACCAGTGATTCCTCCCCCGGGACTAGAAGACACCAAGAGACCCAGTACTTC. It encodes CATSDSSPGTRRHQETQYF.

This chain connects TRBV6-1 to TRBJ2-5; D uncertain. CDR1 is MNHNS, CDR2 SASEGT, per germline. This CDR3 is 14 amino acids long. V gave up 5 bases and J gave up 2 bases, with 12 bases separating them. The CDR3: CASSLKDGQETQYF. CDR3 nucleotide sequence: TGTGCCAGCAGTCTAAAGGACGGACAAGAGACCCAGTACTTC.

This clonotype was observed at least ten times. The V gene is TRBV28, the J gene TRBJ1-5, with 7 nucleotides matching TRBD1. This CDR3 has 15 residues. V shed 8 bases and J 2 bases; nucleotides not matched to a gene: 9. From germline, CDR1 is MDHEN and CDR2 SYDVKM. The CDR3 bases are TGTGCCAGCGGTCTTGCGACAGGGCGCAATCAGCCCCAGCATTTT. Protein sequence: CASGLATGRNQPQHF.

The chain links TRBV28 to TRBJ2-1, with TRBD2 as a possible D gene (6 bases). V was trimmed by 8 bases and J by 8 bases, leaving 13 bases between them. The CDR3 runs to 12 residues. Looked up from germline, CDR1 is MDHEN and CDR2 is SYDVKM. The CDR3 nucleotides read TGTGCCAGCGGAATGGACTATCATGAGCAGTTCTTC. Encoded protein: CASGMDYHEQFF.

The chain is built from TRBV20-1 and TRBJ2-5; D is unresolved. This CDR3 is built from 11 residues. CDR1 is DFQATT, CDR2 SNEGSKA, per germline (reference sequence). V was cut by 3 bases and J by 4 bases, with 6 bases left in between. This CDR3 reads CSASSVETQYF. The CDR3 nucleotides are TGCAGTGCTAGTTCGGTAGAGACCCAGTACTTC.

The chain is built from TRBV4-1 and TRBJ2-5; D is perhaps TRBD1 (5 bases). In germline, CDR1 is MGHRA, CDR2 YSYEKL. Trimming removed 4 bases at V and 9 bases at J, with 21 bases between. CDR3 size: 15 residues. CDR3 bases: TGCGCCAGCAGCCCGAAGTTGACAGCCGAGACGGCCCAGTACTTC. Translating it yields CASSPKLTAETAQYF.

The chain recombines TRBV19 with TRBJ2-3, with 9 bases lining up with TRBD2. J gave up 2 bases and V 6 bases, and 3 bases lay outside the gene matches. From germline, CDR1 is LNHDA and CDR2 SQIVND (reference sequence). CDR3 length equals 14 residues. CDR3 protein: CASRTSGPTDTQYF. CDR3 DNA: TGTGCCAGTAGGACTAGCGGCCCCACAGATACGCAGTATTTT.

Many counts were recorded for this clonotype. The chain carries TRBV7-8 and TRBJ2-1, with 9 bases that match TRBD2. CDR3 length: 14 amino acids. V gave up 5 bases and J gave up 4 bases; unmatched junction bases: 3. The germline V gene has CDR1 SGHVS and CDR2 FQNEAQ. CDR3 in DNA: TGTGCCAGCAGCAGACTAGCGGATTACAATGAGCAGTTCTTC. This gives the protein CASSRLADYNEQFF.

This clonotype was picked up a small number of times. DNA of the CDR3: TGTGCCTGGGGGGCGGGAGCCTACAATGAGCAGTTCTTC. Translated: CAWGAGAYNEQFF. The J gene is TRBJ2-1, the V gene TRBV6-1, with a tentative D call TRBD2 (7 bases). The germline V gene encodes CDR1 MNHNS and CDR2 SASEGT. There are 13 residues in the CDR3. The V and J ends lost 11 bases and 2 bases respectively, with 13 bases between them.

The gene calls are TRBV4-1 and TRBJ2-2, with 9 bases aligning to TRBD2. V lost 0 bases, J lost 0 bases, and 5 bases stayed unmatched. The CDR3 has 18 amino acids. Looked up from germline, CDR1 is MGHRA and CDR2 is YSYEKL. CDR3 nucleotide sequence: TGCGCCAGCAGCCAAGATTGGTCTAGCGGGACGAACACCGGGGAGCTGTTTTTT. Translating gives CASSQDWSSGTNTGELFF.

This chain connects TRBV5-6 to TRBJ1-5; 7 bases agree with TRBD1. The trim removed 2 bases at V and 0 bases at J, leaving 8 bases unmatched. Germline lookup yields CDR1 SGHDT and CDR2 YYEEEE. This CDR3 region has 17 residues. The CDR3 region is CASSFSFDRVSNQPQHF. The DNA of the CDR3 is TGTGCCAGCAGCTTCTCCTTCGACAGGGTTAGCAATCAGCCCCAGCATTTT.

The chain is built from TRBV2 and TRBJ2-3, with 16 positions matching TRBD2. Trimming removed 4 bases from V and 4 bases from J; junction bases left unmatched: 5. CDR1 SNHLY and CDR2 FYNNEI come from the germline V gene. CDR3 size: 17 residues. The CDR3 DNA sequence: TGTGCCAGCAGTGCGGGACTAGCGGGAGGGCCCCCAGATACGCAGTATTTT. Amino acid sequence: CASSAGLAGGPPDTQYF.

This clonotype was seen only a few times. The V and J genes are TRBV6-2 or TRBV6-3 and TRBJ1-1; D is unresolved. This CDR3 comprises 14 residues. V was trimmed by 2 bases and J by 1 base, leaving 8 bases between them. CDR1 and CDR2 from the germline V gene are MNHEY and SVGEGT. In nucleotides, the CDR3 is TGTGCCAGCAGTTACGTGAGGGAGAACACTGAAGCTTTCTTT. Translation: CASSYVRENTEAFF.

The sample holds a few counts of this clonotype. The chain links TRBV27 to TRBJ1-2; no firm D call. Germline CDR1 and CDR2: MNHEY and SMNVEV (reference sequence). This CDR3 has 14 amino acids. The V and J ends lost 7 bases and 1 base respectively, with 13 bases between them. DNA of the CDR3: TGTGCCAGCACCCCTCGGGAGGGTAACTATGGCTACACCTTC. It encodes CASTPREGNYGYTF.

The rearrangement uses TRBV12-3 or TRBV12-4 and TRBJ2-4; D is uncertain. Trimming stripped 6 bases from V and 7 bases from J, with 16 bases between. The CDR3 has 14 residues. The CDR3 sequence is CASSPRAGFNIQYF. The CDR3 region has the DNA TGTGCCAGCAGCCCCCGGGCCGGGTTCAACATTCAGTACTTC.

V and J are TRBV12-3 or TRBV12-4 and TRBJ2-1; D is perhaps TRBD2 (6 bases). The germline V and J ends were trimmed by 1 base and 1 base, with 8 bases remaining between them. This CDR3 has 15 residues. CDR3 loop: CASSLGEESYNEQFF. CDR3 bases: TGTGCCAGCAGTTTAGGGGAGGAGTCCTACAATGAGCAGTTCTTC.